The 16 T cell receptor beta chains in this list originate from one sample, sequenced in a study of blood T cell repertoires in COVID-19. Data came from immunoSEQ multiplex PCR; TCRdb stores just in-frame clones and leaves some out. Of around 290,000 clones in the sample, about 87% were seen once. The specimen sequenced was peripheral blood. The receptors originated from a woman between 45 and 65 years old who had recovered from COVID-19.

The chain combines TRBV15 with TRBJ1-2; no clear D. This CDR3 is 14 amino acids long. CDR1 LNHNV and CDR2 YYDKDF come from the germline V gene (reference sequence). The V and J ends lost 0 bases and 8 bases respectively, with 13 bases between them. The CDR3 reads CATSRDKAGWGYTF. CDR3 DNA: TGTGCCACCAGCAGAGATAAGGCAGGATGGGGCTACACCTTC.

J is TRBJ2-2 and V is TRBV2; possible D gene TRBD2, 6 bases. V was pared by 3 bases and J by 3 bases, with 14 bases between. Germline V gene lookup returns CDR1 SNHLY and CDR2 FYNNEI. The CDR3 has 16 residues. CDR3 in DNA: TGTGCCAGCAGTGAGGCGGCTAGCGCAGACACCGGGGAGCTGTTTTTT. This gives the protein CASSEAASADTGELFF. Together with reference TRBV2 and TRBJ2-2, the CDR3 gives the full variable domain: EPEVTQTPSHQVTQMGQEVILRCVPISNHLYFYWYRQILGQKVEFLVSFYNNEISEKSEIFDDQFSVERPDGSNFTLKIRSTKLEDSAMYFCASSEAASADTGELFFGEGSRLTVL.

The J gene is TRBJ2-1, the V gene TRBV29-1, with TRBD2 as a possible D gene (5 bases). V was pared by 5 bases and J by 7 bases, with 6 bases between. The CDR3 sequence is 10 residues long. Germline-derived CDR1 and CDR2 are SQVTM and ANQGSEA. In DNA form, the CDR3 reads TGCAGCGTTACGGGGAATGAGCAGTTCTTC. Its protein product is CSVTGNEQFF.

This CDR3 reads CASSLSIYGSSTDTQYF. CDR3 bases: TGTGCCAGCAGTTTATCGATTTACGGGAGTAGCACAGATACGCAGTATTTT. The genes are TRBV27 and TRBJ2-3; D perhaps matches TRBD2 (6 bases). The V gene's germline CDR1 is MNHEY and CDR2 SMNVEV (reference sequence). This CDR3 comprises 17 residues. V shed 0 bases and J shed 0 bases, with 13 bases lying between them.

Turning to this clone: One end of the junction fails to match germline, which may point to a read error. V gene TRBV29-1 combines with J gene TRBJ2-7; 7 bases align to TRBD1. The CDR3 has 13 amino acids. CDR1 and CDR2 (germline): SQVTM, ANQGSEA. This CDR3 is CSVEDRVTYEQYF. CDR3 nucleotides: TGCAGCGTAGAAGACAGGGTCACCTACGAGCAGTACTTC.

In DNA form, the CDR3 reads TGTGCCTGGATGAGGCCCGGGACAGGGTTCTCTGGAAACACCATATATTTT. Translated: CAWMRPGTGFSGNTIYF. This chain joins TRBV30 and TRBJ1-3; TRBD1 matches at 9 bases. In germline, CDR1 is GTSNPN, CDR2 SVGIG (reference sequence). Trimming at V came to 4 bases and at J to 0 bases, leaving 10 bases not matched to a gene. The CDR3 is 17 residues long.

The V gene is TRBV7-9, the J gene TRBJ2-7; maybe TRBD1 (6 bases). Germline loops: CDR1 SEHNR, CDR2 FQNEAQ (reference sequence). CDR3 length: 12 residues. Trimming shortened V by 3 bases and J by 6 bases, and 9 bases separated the two germline ends. Here the CDR3 DNA reads TGTGCCAGCAGCTTGGGGGCCTTCGAGCAGTACTTC. Its protein product is CASSLGAFEQYF.

V gene TRBV30 combines with J gene TRBJ1-6; 8 nucleotides agree with TRBD1. This CDR3 has 19 residues. Germline V lookup: CDR1 GTSNPN, CDR2 SVGIG (reference sequence). J gave up 1 base and V 4 bases, and 15 bases lay outside the gene matches. The chain's CDR3 is CAWNRRGRGLGSYNSPLHF. The CDR3 nucleotides read TGTGCCTGGAACCGCAGAGGCAGGGGGCTCGGTTCCTATAATTCACCCCTCCACTTT.

This clone showed up just once. V gene TRBV4-3 combines with J gene TRBJ2-1, with D unresolved. CDR1 and CDR2 (germline): LGHNA, YSLEER. V gave up 1 base and J gave up 1 base, with 17 bases separating them. The CDR3 length is 18 residues. The CDR3 coding sequence is TGCGCCAGCAGCCAAGGTGCCGACTGGTCCTCATCCTACAATGAGCAGTTCTTC. This translates into CASSQGADWSSSYNEQFF.

J is TRBJ2-6 and V is TRBV19; D is ambiguous. The CDR3 contains 16 residues. V lost 0 bases and J lost 0, with 6 bases in between. The germline gives CDR1 LNHDA, CDR2 SQIVND (reference sequence). This CDR3 is CASSIDRSSGANVLTF. DNA for the CDR3: TGTGCCAGTAGTATAGATAGGAGCTCTGGGGCCAACGTCCTGACTTTC. Looking up the rest from reference TRBV19 and TRBJ2-6 gives the full variable domain: DGGITQSPKYLFRKEGQNVTLSCEQNLNHDAMYWYRQDPGQGLRLIYYSQIVNDFQKGDIAEGYSVSREKKESFPLTVTSAQKNPTAFYLCASSIDRSSGANVLTFGAGSRLTVL.

The J gene is TRBJ2-4, the V gene TRBV12-3 or TRBV12-4; maybe TRBD2 (5 bases). The CDR3 is 11 residues long. Trimming left V 6 bases short and J 10 bases short, with 10 bases between. CDR3 protein: CASSHGGIQYF. CDR3 DNA sequence: TGTGCCAGCAGCCACGGAGGTATTCAGTACTTC.

The chain joins TRBV30 to TRBJ1-6, with 9 bases that match TRBD1. Germline CDR1 and CDR2: GTSNPN and SVGIG (reference sequence). The junction had 5 bases not matched to a gene; V was cut back by 5 bases and J by 9 bases. There are 13 residues in the CDR3. The CDR3 loop is CAWGTGMGSPLHF. Written as DNA, the CDR3 is TGTGCCTGGGGGACAGGGATGGGTTCACCCCTCCACTTT. The complete variable domain, with remaining parts taken from reference TRBV30 and TRBJ1-6, reads SQTIHQWPATLVQPVGSPLSLECTVEGTSNPNLYWYRQAAGRGLQLLFYSVGIGQISSEVPQNLSASRPQDRQFILSSKKLLLSDSGFYLCAWGTGMGSPLHFGNGTRLTVT.

Worth noting for this clone: The same CDR3 is also encoded by other DNA sequences in this sample. The chain is built from TRBV6-5 and TRBJ2-1; tentatively, D is TRBD1 (5 bases). CDR1 MNHEY and CDR2 SVGAGI come from the germline V gene. The V gene lost 1 base and the J gene lost 6 bases, with 7 bases spanning the gap. CDR3 length: 13 residues. The CDR3 bases are TGTGCCAGCAGTTACTTAAGGGGCAATGAGCAGTTCTTC. Translated: CASSYLRGNEQFF.

This clone was detected only once. J is TRBJ2-3 and V is TRBV28; 10 nucleotides line up with TRBD2. The germline gives CDR1 MDHEN, CDR2 SYDVKM. This CDR3 spans 16 amino acids. With 6 bases clipped from V and 0 bases from J, the junction kept 6 bases outside the gene matches. CDR3 in amino acids: CASSPGLAASTDTQYF. The CDR3 DNA reads TGTGCCAGCAGCCCTGGACTAGCGGCTAGCACAGATACGCAGTATTTT. The full variable domain, its missing parts supplied by reference TRBV28 and TRBJ2-3, is DVKVTQSSRYLVKRTGEKVFLECVQDMDHENMFWYRQDPGLGLRLIYFSYDVKMKEKGDIPEGYSVSREKKERFSLILESASTNQTSMYLCASSPGLAASTDTQYFGPGTRLTVL.

The V and J genes are TRBV6-6 and TRBJ2-3; 9 positions match TRBD2. In germline, CDR1 is MNHNY, CDR2 SVGAGI (reference sequence). The CDR3 is 16 amino acids. V lost 5 bases to trimming and J lost 2 bases; unmatched junction nucleotides: 8. This CDR3 is CASSRLLAGITDTQYF. The CDR3 DNA reads TGTGCCAGCAGTCGACTTCTAGCGGGAATCACAGATACGCAGTATTTT.

The V call is TRBV29-1, the J call TRBJ2-1; 9 bases match TRBD2. This CDR3 is built from 15 residues. Germline CDR1 is SQVTM and CDR2 is ANQGSEA. Trimming at V came to 5 bases and at J to 0 bases, leaving 5 bases not matched to a gene. CDR3 residues: CSVSGGISSYNEQFF. As DNA, the CDR3 is TGCAGCGTTAGCGGGGGGATCAGCTCCTACAATGAGCAGTTCTTC.